This T cell receptor (beta chain) came from a study of CD8+CD57+ T cells in acquired aplastic anemia. The V and J ends lost 1 base and 12 bases respectively, with 15 bases between them. The CDR3 is 13 amino acids. Per the germline V gene, CDR1 is MGHRA and CDR2 is YSYEKL. Researchers used genomic DNA as the template to profile TCR beta VDJ and CDR3. TCRdb re-called the reads with MiXCR, one entry per CDR3 protein. The table includes tens of thousands of distinct CDR3 sequences, roughly half detected once. The rearrangement links TRBV4-1 to TRBJ1-1; D may be TRBD1 (5 bases). This clonotype originated in a human donor in good health, serving as a control. The sequencing sample was made of sorted CD4+, CD8+, or CD8+CD57+ T cells (not recorded which) from PBMCs. The CDR3: CASSQGQDTETFF. The CDR3 nucleotides read TGCGCCAGCAGCCAAGGGCAGGACACTGAGACTTTCTTT.